Listed below are T cell receptor beta chains from one sample, sequenced in a study of T cell repertoires in cytomegalovirus infection. Their cognate antigens are unknown. TCRdb independently ran MiXCR on the reads; one entry per CDR3 protein. The sample lists more than 35,000 distinct CDR3 sequences; just over 50% were seen once. Material: CD8+ T cells from cultured PBMCs, obtained from culture after CMV antigen stimulation. The receptors shown here come from a human donor in good health (CMV status not recorded). Some clones in this sample may be carry-over from other donors' samples. Each CDR3 is given with its conserved first and last residue. Each record gives: J gene, D gene, V gene, CDR3 protein. The D gene is left open where the match is weak.

TRBJ1-1	NA	TRBV11-2	CASSLWGQNTEAFF
TRBJ2-2	NA	TRBV7-8	CASSSESYTGELFF
TRBJ2-2	TRBD2	TRBV12-3/TRBV12-4	CASSFSPGLAQQNTGELFF
TRBJ2-1	NA	TRBV7-2	CASSFRLNSYNEQFF
TRBJ2-1	TRBD1	TRBV7-4	CASSLVQGDNEQFF
TRBJ2-5	TRBD1	TRBV13	CASSSQQGQGAWRIPETQYF
TRBJ1-2	TRBD1	TRBV12-3/TRBV12-4	CASRAPSQGAAGYTF
TRBJ2-7	TRBD1	TRBV7-9	CASSRERDRGHVEQYF
TRBJ2-2	TRBD2	TRBV6-2/TRBV6-3	CASSRTVLAGPIGELFF
TRBJ1-1	NA	TRBV27	CASSQIGGRDAEAFF
TRBJ1-6	NA	TRBV7-9	CATGAGDSPLHF
TRBJ2-7	NA	TRBV7-2	CASSRLWRKTYEQYF
TRBJ1-2	NA	TRBV27	CASSSNQGHNYGYTF
TRBJ2-2	NA	TRBV11-2	CASSAAVGETGELFF
TRBJ2-1	TRBD2	TRBV7-9	CASSLGSGIHEQFF
TRBJ1-1	NA	TRBV19	CASRTGVTEAFF
TRBJ2-2	NA	TRBV29-1	CSVEAGKGPGELFF
TRBJ2-7	NA	TRBV7-8	CASSLMEGQPYEQYF
TRBJ2-1	NA	TRBV12-3/TRBV12-4	CASSAGLAFYNEQFF
TRBJ2-7	TRBD2	TRBV5-1	CASSVLAGAWKEQYF
TRBJ2-2	NA	TRBV7-2	CASSLSRGAGFNTGELFF
TRBJ1-4	NA	TRBV7-9	CASSFYRGATNEKLFF
TRBJ1-1	TRBD1	TRBV6-6	CASRLDRENTEAFF
TRBJ2-7	NA	TRBV6-1	CASSSRGQGIYEQYF
TRBJ2-7	TRBD2	TRBV19	CASSFTGTSYEQYF
TRBJ1-1	NA	TRBV12-3/TRBV12-4	CASRNTEAFF
TRBJ1-5	NA	TRBV12-3/TRBV12-4	CASSLAASNQPQHF
TRBJ2-7	TRBD2	TRBV7-2	CASSPGTSGSYEQYF
TRBJ1-5	NA	TRBV19	CASSESLGYQPQHF
TRBJ1-2	TRBD1	TRBV29-1	CSANPGTALYGYTF
TRBJ1-1	TRBD1	TRBV20-1	CSASTGVNTEAFF
TRBJ2-6	NA	TRBV28	CASSLWAGLGTSGANVLTF
TRBJ2-1	NA	TRBV7-9	CASSSPEGSYNEQFF
TRBJ2-1	NA	TRBV11-3	CASSSNVLNEQFF
TRBJ1-5	NA	TRBV27	CASSLMSNQPQHF
TRBJ2-7	NA	TRBV13	CASSFGGSRYEQYF
TRBJ2-7	TRBD1	TRBV7-9	CASSFVDRGRHEQYF
TRBJ2-1	TRBD2	TRBV7-2	CASSPPGLAGGHGEQFF
TRBJ2-5	NA	TRBV7-6	CASSFQETQYF
TRBJ1-5	TRBD1	TRBV27	CASSFGTASNQPQHF
TRBJ1-3	NA	TRBV10-3	CAIRRTGTSGNTIYF
TRBJ2-5	TRBD2	TRBV20-1	CSARDLTSGEETQYF
TRBJ2-7	NA	TRBV5-4	CASSFEGGVTYEQYF
TRBJ1-1	NA	TRBV12-3/TRBV12-4	CASRVQGSNTEAFF
TRBJ2-7	NA	TRBV11-2	CASSPGRSEQYF
TRBJ2-2	NA	TRBV12-3/TRBV12-4	CASGLLASGELFF
TRBJ1-1	NA	TRBV2	CASSARGLMDTEAFF
TRBJ2-2	NA	TRBV6-5	CASSYSAGNTGELFF
TRBJ1-4	TRBD1	TRBV7-4	CASSRTGSNEKLFF
TRBJ1-1	NA	TRBV11-2	CASSFWGGDLTRGTEAFF
TRBJ1-4	NA	TRBV7-8	CASSSRPILNEKLFF
TRBJ2-5	NA	TRBV15	CATGLDRPKTQYF